These T cell receptor beta chains were read from a single sample in a study of blood T cell repertoires in COVID-19. The repertoire was sequenced with immunoSEQ multiplex PCR; TCRdb's copy has only in-frame clones and lacks some. The repertoire includes around 200,000 clones, 80% to 85% of them detected once, and 15% to 20% sits in the top ten. Material for sequencing was peripheral blood. These receptors were collected from a woman at least 80 years old with active or convalescent COVID-19. CDR3s include the opening cysteine and the closing phenylalanine or tryptophan. A D gene is named only where the DNA matches it firmly. Clone size is stated in some rows and not others, as once, few, many or a class when expanded.

NA	14	NA	TRBJ2-3	TRBV9	TGTGCCAGCAGCCCCCGAGCCGGCACAGATACGCAGTATTTT	CASSPRAGTDTQYF
NA	15	NA	TRBJ2-5	TRBV5-1	TGCGCCAGCAGCGTACTACCGGCCTCTCAAGAGACCCAGTACTTC	CASSVLPASQETQYF
few	16	TRBD2	TRBJ2-7	TRBV18	TGTGCCAGCTCACCATCTCTAGCGGGAGTGGCGGGTGAGCAGTACTTC	CASSPSLAGVAGEQYF
once	15	NA	TRBJ1-3	TRBV7-8	TGTGCCAGCAGCCGAGACGAGCTCTCTGGAAACACCATATATTTT	CASSRDELSGNTIYF
NA	12	NA	TRBJ1-2	TRBV19	TGTGCCAGTAGTATGGGGGGGCGCGGCTACACCTTC	CASSMGGRGYTF
NA	17	TRBD1	TRBJ1-2	TRBV19	TGTGCCAGTAGTATTCATGTTTACAGGGGGCGGACTTATGGCTACACCTTC	CASSIHVYRGRTYGYTF
NA	15	NA	TRBJ1-4	TRBV28	TGTGCCAGCAGTGGGAGTTTTTCCACTAATGAAAAACTGTTTTTT	CASSGSFSTNEKLFF
NA	16	TRBD1	TRBJ1-6	TRBV27	TGTGCCAGCAGTTTAGGGACAGGGGCTTCCGGGGCACCCCTCCACTTT	CASSLGTGASGAPLHF
NA	17	NA	TRBJ2-3	TRBV19	TGTGCCAGTAGTAGGGCCGACAGTTCAGCGCTCACAGATACGCAGTATTTT	CASSRADSSALTDTQYF
NA	17	NA	TRBJ2-5	TRBV7-2	TGTGCCAGCAGCTTAGCCCTCCGCGGGGCCCTCCAAGAGACCCAGTACTTC	CASSLALRGALQETQYF
NA	15	TRBD1	TRBJ1-1	TRBV27	TGTGCCAGCAGTCCTCTACGGACAGGGAACACTGAAGCTTTCTTT	CASSPLRTGNTEAFF
NA	15	TRBD1	TRBJ2-1	TRBV24-1	TGTGCCACCAGCCCGTCCGGGACAGGTTACAATGAGCAGTTCTTC	CATSPSGTGYNEQFF
few	19	NA	TRBJ1-5	TRBV5-4	TGTGCCAGCAGCTTGTTGGGTAACAGACCATCCCGGGGAAGTCAGCCCCAGCATTTT	CASSLLGNRPSRGSQPQHF
NA	15	NA	TRBJ2-7	TRBV4-3	TGCGCCAGCAGCCTGACTCGACAGTCATTCTACGAGCAGTACTTC	CASSLTRQSFYEQYF
NA	14	NA	TRBJ2-7	TRBV6-5	TGTGCCAGCAGTCCAAATCACAACTCCTACGAGCAGTACTTC	CASSPNHNSYEQYF
few	17	TRBD1	TRBJ2-2	TRBV10-3	TGTGCCATCAGCCCCGACCGGGACAGGGGGCGCACCGGGGAGCTGTTTTTT	CAISPDRDRGRTGELFF
NA	13	TRBD1	TRBJ1-1	TRBV7-2	TGTGCCAGCAGCTTAGGCGAGGGGGCGGGAGGTTTCTTT	CASSLGEGAGGFF
NA	15	TRBD2	TRBJ2-3	TRBV2	TGTGCCAGCAGATCTTTAGCGGGAATCACAGATACGCAGTATTTT	CASRSLAGITDTQYF
NA	16	NA	TRBJ2-5	TRBV5-1	TGCGCCAGCAGGTCGAGGGCAACAAGCCTCCAAGAGACCCAGTACTTC	CASRSRATSLQETQYF
NA	13	NA	TRBJ1-5	TRBV19	TGTGCCAGTAGTATCGTCGAGGCCCAGCCCCAGCATTTT	CASSIVEAQPQHF
NA	14	NA	TRBJ2-5	TRBV18	TGTGCCAGCTCACCACCGCCCTACGGGGAGACCCAGTACTTC	CASSPPPYGETQYF
NA	15	TRBD1	TRBJ1-5	TRBV19	TGTGCCAGTAGTATAGGAGGGACAGTGGATCAGCCCCAGCATTTT	CASSIGGTVDQPQHF
once	15	NA	TRBJ2-2	TRBV30	TGTGCCTGGAGTGTATGGGCCGGGAACACCGGGGAGCTGTTTTTT	CAWSVWAGNTGELFF
NA	12	NA	TRBJ1-6	TRBV12-3/TRBV12-4	TGTGCCGGGGGGGTTGGGAATTCACCCCTCCACTTT	CAGGVGNSPLHF
NA	19	TRBD1	TRBJ1-1	TRBV28	TGTGCCAGCAGTTTGGGCCCAGCAAGGGGGCAGTGGGTGAACACTGAAGCTTTCTTT	CASSLGPARGQWVNTEAFF
NA	15	TRBD1	TRBJ1-4	TRBV9	TGTGCCAGCAGCGTAGGGACAGGGGTAGGCGAAAAACTGTTTTTT	CASSVGTGVGEKLFF
NA	15	NA	TRBJ2-6	TRBV6-5	TGTGCCAGCAGTTACCCGAGCTCTGGGGCCAACGTCCTGACTTTC	CASSYPSSGANVLTF
NA	14	NA	TRBJ2-7	TRBV5-4	TGTGCCAGCAGCTTGGTTGGCGGGACCTACGAGCAGTACTTC	CASSLVGGTYEQYF
NA	16	TRBD1	TRBJ2-3	TRBV29-1	TGCAGCGTAGGACAGGGGGCGAGCCGTTCCGCAGATACGCAGTATTTT	CSVGQGASRSADTQYF
NA	15	TRBD2	TRBJ2-1	TRBV11-2	TGTGCCAGCAGGCCTAGCGGGGGTCCCTACAATGAGCAGTTCTTC	CASRPSGGPYNEQFF
NA	13	TRBD2	TRBJ2-2	TRBV5-4	TGTGCCAGCGGGCTAGCGGGGGGGCCGGAGCTGTTTTTT	CASGLAGGPELFF
NA	13	NA	TRBJ2-1	TRBV12-3/TRBV12-4	TGTGCCAGCAGTTTAGTGGGCCACAATGAGCAGTTCTTC	CASSLVGHNEQFF
NA	18	TRBD2	TRBJ2-1	TRBV5-1	TGCGCCAGCAGCTCGGCTAGCGGGAGGGCAGGGTTAGGAAATGAGCAGTTCTTC	CASSSASGRAGLGNEQFF
NA	14	NA	TRBJ2-7	TRBV5-5	TGTGCCAGCTCTACTACAGGTATAATGCCCGAGCAGTACTTC	CASSTTGIMPEQYF
NA	12	TRBD2	TRBJ2-7	TRBV2	TGTGCCAGCATTCGGACTAGCCCCGAGCAGTACTTC	CASIRTSPEQYF
NA	14	TRBD1	TRBJ2-7	TRBV2	TGTGCCAGCAGTCTAACGGGGACAGTTCCCGAGCAGTACTTC	CASSLTGTVPEQYF
many	13	TRBD1	TRBJ2-7	TRBV6-2/TRBV6-3	TGTGCCAGCAGCCGGACAGGGGCCGGCTGGCAGTACTTC	CASSRTGAGWQYF
NA	15	TRBD2	TRBJ2-7	TRBV30	TGTGCCTGGCTCGGGGGGACTAGCGGGAGCCTCGAGCAGTACTTC	CAWLGGTSGSLEQYF
NA	15	NA	TRBJ2-2	TRBV24-1	TGTGCCACCAGTGAAGGTGGACTCAACACCGGGGAGCTGTTTTTT	CATSEGGLNTGELFF
NA	14	NA	TRBJ2-7	TRBV11-2	TGTGCCAGCAGCTCGACTAGTGGGGCCTACGAGCAGTACTTC	CASSSTSGAYEQYF
NA	14	TRBD1	TRBJ1-3	TRBV28	TGTGCCAGCAGTGGCAGGGGGTCTGGAAACACCATATATTTT	CASSGRGSGNTIYF
once	15	TRBD1	TRBJ1-1	TRBV9	TGTGCCAGCAGCCCCCAGACAGGGGCATACTTTGAAGCTTTCTTT	CASSPQTGAYFEAFF